The T cell receptor beta chain under discussion was sequenced for a study of shared clonotypes between healthy human individuals. Across the whole study: Contributing individuals were two females and a few males aged 18 to 49.

CD8 cells classed as naive were CD45RO-negative and positively selected for CCR7, excluding terminally differentiated effector memory CD45RA+ cells. Each of the donors was a healthy adult who was HIV-negative and had not had a recent acute infection or vaccination. It was about 210 ng DNA, about 30,000 T cell genomes, that sorted-subset replicate PCRs used. Some clones are missing from TCRdb's copy, which holds only in-frame ones; the method was immunoSEQ multiplex PCR. The top ten clones hold less than 0.12% of a sample with hundreds of thousands of clones, approximately 96% of them seen once. The TCR was taken from a woman in her twenties or thirties in good health. The sequencing sample was made of naive CD8+ T cells sorted from blood.

The CDR3 region has the DNA TGTGCCAGCAGTTCGGGACTACGAAATGAGCAGTTCTTC. Its protein product is CASSSGLRNEQFF. V gene TRBV27 combines with J gene TRBJ2-1; 7 nucleotides agree with TRBD2. Germline assignment: CDR1 MNHEY and CDR2 SMNVEV (reference sequence). This CDR3 contains 13 residues. Trimming took 4 bases from V and 7 from J; bases not matched to a gene: 4.